This TCR beta chain stems from a study of cytomegalovirus exposure and HLA in healthy donors. Study-wide results and limits: TRBV6-2, TRBV6-3 and some other V segments were excluded as indistinguishable.

Participants comprised healthy donors of bone marrow. About this clone itself: Antigen specificity is unknown.

The PCR ran on 60 Vbeta and 13 Jbeta primers. Data came from immunoSEQ multiplex PCR; TCRdb stores just in-frame clones and leaves some out. Of 150,000 to 200,000 clones in the sample, just over 70% were seen once. The CDR3 runs to 14 residues. Per the germline V gene, CDR1 is SNHLY and CDR2 is FYNNEI. V gave up 4 bases and J gave up 2 bases, with 11 bases separating them. Specimen: PBMCs. The sequence was collected from a man younger than 35 in good health and CMV-seropositive. This sequence joins TRBV2 and TRBJ1-2; D is undetermined. In DNA, the CDR3 is TGTGCCAGCAGTGTAGGCGAGAGGAACTATGGCTACACCTTC. This encodes CASSVGERNYGYTF.